This entry lists 16 T cell receptor beta chains sequenced from one sample in a study of blood T cell repertoires in COVID-19. The protocol was immunoSEQ multiplex PCR, while the TCRdb copy is restricted to in-frame clones and leaves out a portion. This sample has 200,000 to 300,000 clones, with around four fifths found just once. The specimen sequenced was peripheral blood. Receptor source: a woman aged 60-75 years with active or convalescent COVID-19.

This clone has a single count. The rearrangement links TRBV7-6 to TRBJ1-1, with 8 bases aligning to TRBD1. Germline trimming cut 5 bases from V and 5 bases from J; bases unmatched to any gene: 13. Germline V gives CDR1 SGHVS, CDR2 FNYEAQ. The CDR3 consists of 16 residues. The DNA for the CDR3 is TGTGCCAGCAGCAAGACCGGGACAGGCCTCGGGACTGAAGCTTTCTTT. This codes for CASSKTGTGLGTEAFF.

The chain recombines TRBV18 with TRBJ2-1; TRBD1 matches 8 bases. This CDR3 is 17 amino acids long. CDR1 is KGHSH, CDR2 LQKENI, per germline. J gave up 8 bases and V 2 bases, and 14 bases lay outside the gene matches. CDR3 coding DNA: TGTGCCAGCTCACCAAGCCAGGGGGCGTCAACATTCTATGAGCAGTTCTTC. Protein sequence: CASSPSQGASTFYEQFF.

This sequence joins TRBV6-5 and TRBJ1-1; perhaps TRBD1 as D (5 bases). V lost 3 bases and J 4 bases, leaving 12 bases between the germline ends. CDR1 and CDR2 (germline): MNHEY, SVGAGI. The CDR3 is 14 amino acids. The CDR3 DNA follows: TGTGCCAGCAGTTATCAGGACGGGGGCACTGAAGCTTTCTTT. This translates into CASSYQDGGTEAFF.

CDR3 protein: CASSLETSWYEQYF. Written as DNA, the CDR3 is TGTGCCAGCAGTCTCGAGACTAGCTGGTACGAGCAGTACTTC. The rearrangement links TRBV7-9 to TRBJ2-7, with 7 bases matching TRBD2. Germline CDR1 is SEHNR and CDR2 is FQNEAQ (reference sequence). CDR3 length equals 14 residues. J lost 4 bases, V lost 6 bases, and 9 bases had no gene match.

This chain connects TRBV18 to TRBJ1-5; no definite D call. Trimming pared 3 bases from V and 3 bases from J, leaving 9 bases between. Germline loops: CDR1 KGHSH, CDR2 LQKENI. There are 14 residues in the CDR3. The CDR3 DNA is TGTGCCAGCTCACCCAATAGTGACAATCAGCCCCAGCATTTT. This codes for CASSPNSDNQPQHF.

The chain recombines TRBV7-3 with TRBJ2-1, with 8 bases matching TRBD2. Germline CDR1 is SGHTA and CDR2 is FQGTGA. This CDR3 has 14 residues. With 2 bases clipped from V and 9 bases from J, the junction kept 6 bases outside the gene matches. The CDR3 sequence is CASSLSAGGGEQFF. The CDR3 DNA sequence: TGTGCCAGCAGCTTATCGGCGGGGGGAGGTGAGCAGTTCTTC.

This sequence joins TRBV5-6 and TRBJ2-1, with 8 nucleotides matching TRBD1. The V gene end was trimmed by 3 bases and the J gene end by 6 bases; junction bases not matched to a gene: 8. The CDR3 loop spans 15 amino acids. Germline V lookup: CDR1 SGHDT, CDR2 YYEEEE. CDR3 nucleotide sequence: TGTGCCAGCAGCTCTGGACAGGGAAAGATCAATGAGCAGTTCTTC. Translation gives CASSSGQGKINEQFF.

CDR3 bases: TGTGCCAGCAGTTACTCGGCAGGGGGCTTGGAAGCTTTCTTT. This codes for CASSYSAGGLEAFF. This chain uses TRBV6-5 with TRBJ1-1; 8 bases agree with TRBD1. Germline V gene sequence: CDR1 MNHEY, CDR2 SVGAGI. Germline trimming cut 0 bases from V and 8 bases from J; bases unmatched to any gene: 5. This CDR3 spans 14 amino acids.

Here the CDR3 DNA reads TGTGCCACCAGCAGAGATTACCCCCAAAAAGGAGCGAACACCGGGGAGCTGTTTTTT. This encodes CATSRDYPQKGANTGELFF. V gene TRBV15 combines with J gene TRBJ2-2, with D uncertain. The germline CDR1 and CDR2 sequences are LNHNV and YYDKDF (reference sequence). The V and J ends lost 0 bases and 0 bases respectively, with 17 bases between them. The CDR3 spans 19 residues.

The chain combines TRBV7-8 with TRBJ1-1, with D maybe TRBD1 (5 bases). Trimming took off 5 bases at V and 4 bases at J, with 11 bases between the two ends. This CDR3 comprises 13 residues. Germline CDR1 is SGHVS and CDR2 is FQNEAQ. CDR3: CASSLGPSTEAFF. The CDR3 DNA is TGTGCCAGCAGCCTGGGGCCAAGCACTGAAGCTTTCTTT.

With regard to this clone: In this CDR3 the conserved last residue, phenylalanine or tryptophan, is missing, so a read error is likely. The DNA is left out, because the CDR3 cannot be placed on it with certainty; the CDR3 is given as TCRdb lists it. V and J are TRBV7-5 and TRBJ2-3; the table's D gene call, TRBD1, was not cross checked with the DNA. TRBV7-5 is reported as a pseudogene. The CDR3 spans 10 amino acids, including both terminal residues. The CDR3: CARSLGAGKV.

The rearrangement uses TRBV7-8 and TRBJ1-2; D gene ambiguous. The V end was cut by 11 bases, the J end by 3 bases, with 19 bases between. CDR1 is SGHVS, CDR2 FQNEAQ, per germline. This CDR3 contains 14 residues. The CDR3 is CAPPAREFDYGYTF. CDR3 in DNA: TGTGCCCCCCCGGCTCGGGAATTCGACTATGGCTACACCTTC.

The chain links TRBV4-1 to TRBJ1-4; TRBD1 aligns across 10 bases. Per the germline V gene, CDR1 is MGHRA and CDR2 is YSYEKL. After removal of 4 bases from V and 7 bases from J, the junction contained 15 bases not matched to a gene. The CDR3 is 18 amino acids. The CDR3, as DNA: TGCGCCAGCAGCCGAGCCGGGACAGGGGAGTTTCAATCTGAAAAACTGTTTTTT. Translation gives CASSRAGTGEFQSEKLFF.

The chain combines TRBV6-5 with TRBJ1-5; 11 bases are a match to TRBD1. The V gene end was trimmed by 2 bases and the J gene end by 6 bases; junction bases not matched to a gene: 6. There are 16 residues in the CDR3. Per the germline V gene, CDR1 is MNHEY and CDR2 is SVGAGI. The CDR3 sequence: CASSYQGQGARQPQHF. The CDR3 DNA is TGTGCCAGCAGTTACCAAGGACAGGGGGCGCGTCAGCCCCAGCATTTT.

The chain links TRBV2 to TRBJ2-7; D is ambiguous. This CDR3 is built from 13 residues. V shed 7 bases and J shed 2 bases, with 12 bases lying between them. The germline gives CDR1 SNHLY, CDR2 FYNNEI. The CDR3 region has the DNA TGTGCCAGCACGTTCCTTCCTACCTACGAGCAGTACTTC. This codes for CASTFLPTYEQYF.

This clone was found once. The chain employs TRBV19 and TRBJ1-2; TRBD1 aligns across 8 bases. After removal of 1 base from V and 4 bases from J, the junction contained 8 bases not matched to a gene. CDR1 and CDR2 from the germline V gene are LNHDA and SQIVND (reference sequence). The CDR3 is 16 residues long. The CDR3 region has the DNA TGTGCCAGTAGTATAGGGCAGGGGGCGAGGGCCTATGGCTACACCTTC. Protein sequence: CASSIGQGARAYGYTF.